The 2 T cell receptor beta chains below all came from one sample that was sequenced in a study of identical twins. TCRdb processed the 5' RACE reads anew with MiXCR; each CDR3 protein has one entry. The table has around 530,000 distinct CDR3 sequences, approximately 14% seen once; the top ten hold roughly 0.42%. These same data were also listed under a study on yellow fever vaccine responses in identical twins.

Sequenced: CD4+ T cells sorted from blood. The source is a woman aged 18-30 years in good health.

The chain combines TRBV3-1 with TRBJ1-6; unclear D gene. The CDR3 is 15 residues long. Between the trimmed V and J ends, which lost 4 bases and 7 bases, there was a span of 14 bases. CDR1 and CDR2 from the germline V gene are LGHDT and YNNKEL (reference sequence). The DNA for the CDR3 is TGTGCCAGCAGCCGAACCCAAACACCCAATTCACCCCTCCACTTT. It codes for CASSRTQTPNSPLHF.

This clonotype was seen many times. This rearrangement joins TRBV10-3 to TRBJ2-1; D is undetermined. CDR1 and CDR2 (germline): ENHRY, SYGVKD. This CDR3 has 11 amino acids. The V end lost 0 bases, the J end lost 9 bases, and 3 bases lay between the germline ends. This chain's CDR3 is CAISESIEQFF. CDR3 sequence (DNA): TGTGCCATCAGTGAGTCTATTGAGCAGTTCTTC.